The 14 T cell receptor beta chains below come from one sample, sequenced in a study of response to subunit inactivated influenza vaccine (dated by TCRdb to the late 2010s). Library preparation used RT-PCR. The instrument was an Illumina HiSeq 2500. TCRdb reprocessing: public reads trimmed at Q25 with fastp, clones called with MiXCR, in-frame beta chains kept. Each entry merges the rows of one CDR3 protein and shows their most common DNA and genes. Here the sample has about 520,000 distinct CDR3 sequences; roughly 9.7% occur a single time. About 12% of the sample is in the top ten clones. The intended sense of this specimen's time point label: 45 days after influenza vaccine administration. This sample comprised PBMCs from blood, obtained about 40 days after vaccination. These receptors originate from a middle-aged man who received an inactivated influenza vaccine. Donor details come from another sample of the same person, matched by shared clones.

J is TRBJ2-3 and V is TRBV18; D is perhaps TRBD1 or TRBD2 (5 bases each). The CDR3 contains 15 residues. CDR1 KGHSH and CDR2 LQKENI come from the germline V gene. Trimming left V 3 bases short and J 2 bases short, with 12 bases between. The CDR3 DNA sequence: TGTGCCAGCTCACCTGGGGCAGGACTCACAGATACGCAGTATTTT. Encoded protein: CASSPGAGLTDTQYF. Drawing the rest from reference TRBV18 and TRBJ2-3, the complete variable domain is NAGVMQNPRHLVRRRGQEARLRCSPMKGHSHVYWYRQLPEEGLKFMVYLQKENIIDESGMPKERFSAEFPKEGPSILRIQQVVRGDSAAYFCASSPGAGLTDTQYFGPGTRLTVL.

The chain couples TRBV6-1 to TRBJ2-6, with D maybe TRBD1 (6 bases). This CDR3 region has 14 residues. The germline V and J ends were trimmed by 5 bases and 2 bases, with 7 bases remaining between them. Germline V CDR1 and CDR2: MNHNS, SASEGT. DNA for the CDR3: TGTGCCAGCAGTACAGGGCCTGGGGCCAACGTCCTGACTTTC. As protein: CASSTGPGANVLTF.

This clonotype was seen a few times. The chain links TRBV9 to TRBJ2-1; TRBD1 matches 9 bases. This CDR3 is built from 13 residues. Trimming cost V 4 bases and J 8 bases; bases outside gene matches: 4. CDR1 and CDR2 (germline): SGDLS, YYNGEE. CDR3 residues: CASSRDRVDEQFF. The CDR3 nucleotides are TGTGCCAGCAGCCGGGACAGGGTTGATGAGCAGTTCTTC.

This clonotype was seen only a few times. This chain joins TRBV20-1 and TRBJ2-5; D remains unclear. Germline values: CDR1 DFQATT, CDR2 SNEGSKA (reference sequence). Trimming shortened V by 0 bases and J by 4 bases, and 15 bases separated the two germline ends. The CDR3 sequence is 15 residues long. The CDR3 spells CSARDPRPPGETQYF. CDR3 DNA sequence: TGCAGTGCTAGAGACCCTCGGCCCCCGGGAGAGACCCAGTACTTC.

This clonotype has a count of ten or more. J is TRBJ2-5 and V is TRBV7-2; D is uncertain. This CDR3 has 11 amino acids. Germline CDR1 and CDR2: SGHTA and FQGNSA. Trimming removed 7 bases at V and 7 bases at J, with 10 bases between. The CDR3 coding sequence is TGTGCCAGCACCGATGCCGGGACCCAGTACTTC. This sequence encodes CASTDAGTQYF.

This clonotype was counted between two and nine times. The chain employs TRBV11-2 and TRBJ2-3; perhaps TRBD2 as D (5 bases). The germline V and J ends were trimmed by 6 bases and 0 bases, with 16 bases remaining between them. This CDR3 has 16 amino acids. Germline CDR1 reads SGHAT; CDR2 reads FQNNGV. CDR3 DNA sequence: TGTGCCAGCAGTTTGCTGATCGGGGTCAGCACAGATACGCAGTATTTT. It codes for CASSLLIGVSTDTQYF.

The rearrangement joins TRBV13 to TRBJ2-5, with D possibly TRBD2 on 6 matching bases. Germline V gene data show CDR1 as PRHDT and CDR2 as FYEKMQ (reference sequence). There are 14 residues in the CDR3. V shed 6 bases and J shed 2 bases, with 13 bases lying between them. The CDR3 DNA follows: TGTGCCAGCAGTCACCGGGACTTACAAGAGACCCAGTACTTC. This codes for CASSHRDLQETQYF.

This clonotype was counted only a few times. The chain links TRBV20-1 to TRBJ2-1; TRBD2 matches 8 bases. Unmatched junction bases numbered 5, after V lost 8 bases and J lost 2 bases. The CDR3 is made up of 13 amino acids. Germline CDR1 DFQATT, CDR2 SNEGSKA (reference sequence). In nucleotides, the CDR3 is TGCAGTCGCACGGGGGGGACCTACAATGAGCAGTTCTTC. Protein sequence: CSRTGGTYNEQFF.

The chain carries TRBV12-3 or TRBV12-4 and TRBJ1-5; TRBD1 is a possible D gene (6 bases). The CDR3 is 13 amino acids. Trimming pared 7 bases from V and 6 bases from J, leaving 13 bases between. In DNA form, the CDR3 reads TGTGCCAGCAACAGGGCAGGGGTTCAGCCCCAGCATTTT. Protein product: CASNRAGVQPQHF.

This clonotype came up a few times. The chain recombines TRBV18 with TRBJ2-1, with 9 bases that match TRBD2. This CDR3 is 17 amino acids long. The V and J ends lost 3 bases and 8 bases, in that order; junction bases with no gene match: 14. Germline V lookup: CDR1 KGHSH, CDR2 LQKENI. The CDR3 here is CASSPRLAGVPLHEQFF. CDR3 coding DNA: TGTGCCAGCTCACCCCGGTTAGCGGGAGTTCCTCTCCATGAGCAGTTCTTC.

This clonotype was observed a few times. V is TRBV4-2 and J is TRBJ2-3; D call uncertain. The CDR3 has 14 residues. V was trimmed by 0 bases and J by 3 bases, leaving 7 bases between them. The germline gives CDR1 LGHNA, CDR2 YNFKEQ. This CDR3 is CASSQDYDTDTQYF. As DNA, the CDR3 is TGTGCCAGCAGCCAAGATTATGATACAGATACGCAGTATTTT.

This chain connects TRBV18 to TRBJ2-3; a weak D match, TRBD2 (6 bases). CDR1 and CDR2 (germline): KGHSH, LQKENI. The CDR3 is 15 residues long. Trimming left V 3 bases short and J 2 bases short, with 12 bases between. CDR3 bases: TGTGCCAGCTCACCGATCCCGGGAGACACAGATACGCAGTATTTT. It yields the protein CASSPIPGDTDTQYF.

J is TRBJ2-2 and V is TRBV7-9; no clear D. The CDR3 is 12 residues long. V was trimmed by 4 bases and J by 6 bases, leaving 6 bases between them. Germline CDR1 and CDR2: SEHNR and FQNEAQ (reference sequence). CDR3 sequence reads: CASSYIPGELFF. CDR3 DNA sequence: TGTGCCAGCAGCTATATCCCCGGGGAGCTGTTTTTT.

The rearrangement joins TRBV28 to TRBJ2-3; the D gene could be TRBD1 or TRBD2 (5 bases each). The CDR3 spans 17 residues. Deletions cut 3 bases from V and 4 bases from J, with 20 bases between. The germline V gene has CDR1 MDHEN and CDR2 SYDVKM. Here the CDR3 reads CASSLRRLRDLSDTQYF. Written as DNA, the CDR3 is TGTGCCAGCAGTTTGCGCCGATTACGGGACCTCTCAGATACGCAGTATTTT. Looking up the rest from reference TRBV28 and TRBJ2-3 gives the full variable domain: DVKVTQSSRYLVKRTGEKVFLECVQDMDHENMFWYRQDPGLGLRLIYFSYDVKMKEKGDIPEGYSVSREKKERFSLILESASTNQTSMYLCASSLRRLRDLSDTQYFGPGTRLTVL.